The source of this TCR beta chain is a study of cytomegalovirus exposure and HLA in healthy donors. Trimming stripped 8 bases from V and 5 bases from J, with 16 bases between. The CDR3 consists of 14 residues. Per germline, CDR1 SEHNR and CDR2 FQNEAQ (reference sequence). PCR was performed using 60 Vbeta and 13 Jbeta primers. TCRdb's copy holds only in-frame clones and misses some; the assay was immunoSEQ multiplex PCR. The sample includes some 67,000 clones, roughly nine tenths of them seen just once. Sequenced: PBMCs. The source of this sequence is a woman aged 25 to 39 in good health and CMV-seropositive. V usage is TRBV7-9 and J usage is TRBJ2-1; D is possibly TRBD2 (7 bases). CDR3 in DNA: TGTGCCAGCGGACAGAGGGACTACGACAATGAGCAGTTCTTC. Protein product: CASGQRDYDNEQFF.